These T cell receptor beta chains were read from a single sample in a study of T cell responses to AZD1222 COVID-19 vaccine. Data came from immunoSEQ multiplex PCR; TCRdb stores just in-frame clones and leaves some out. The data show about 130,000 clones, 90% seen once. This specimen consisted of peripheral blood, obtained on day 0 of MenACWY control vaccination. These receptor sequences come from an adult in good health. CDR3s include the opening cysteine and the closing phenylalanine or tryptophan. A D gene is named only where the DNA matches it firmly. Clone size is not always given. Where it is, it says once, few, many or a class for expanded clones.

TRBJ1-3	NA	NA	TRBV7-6	TGTGCCAGCAGCCAAAATACAGGCGCCTCTGGAAACACCATATATTTT	CASSQNTGASGNTIYF
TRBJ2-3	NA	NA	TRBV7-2	TGTGCCAGCAGCCCGATGGGGGATGGAGATACGCAGTATTTT	CASSPMGDGDTQYF
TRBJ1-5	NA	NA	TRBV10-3	TGTGCCATCAGTGAGAGGGCAGACAGAGATCAGCCCCAGCATTTT	CAISERADRDQPQHF
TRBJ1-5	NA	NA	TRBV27	TGTGCCAGCAGTTCCCTGGACAGCTTTAGCAATCAGCCCCAGCATTTT	CASSSLDSFSNQPQHF
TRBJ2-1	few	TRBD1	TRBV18	TGTGCCAGCTCACCCCTACAGGGGGCGGTTGAGCAGTTCTTC	CASSPLQGAVEQFF
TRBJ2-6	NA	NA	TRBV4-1	TGCGCCAGCAGCCAAGAACGGTTGGGTAGCTCTGGGGCCAACGTCCTGACTTTC	CASSQERLGSSGANVLTF
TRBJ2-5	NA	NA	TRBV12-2	TGTGCAAGTCGCTTGATGGAGACCCAGTACTTC	CASRLMETQYF
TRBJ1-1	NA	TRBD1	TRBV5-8	TGTGCCAGCAGCTTCCTCACAGGGGGAGTGGACACTGAAGCTTTCTTT	CASSFLTGGVDTEAFF
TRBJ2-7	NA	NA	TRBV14	TGTGCCAGCAGCCGAGCTAGGGGCGGGCAGTACTTC	CASSRARGGQYF
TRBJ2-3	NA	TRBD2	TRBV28	TGTGCCAGCAGACCGGGGGGGGCAGGCACAGATACGCAGTATTTT	CASRPGGAGTDTQYF
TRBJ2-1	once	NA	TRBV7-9	TGTGCCAGCAGCGTAAATAGCGGCGATAATGAGCAGTTCTTC	CASSVNSGDNEQFF
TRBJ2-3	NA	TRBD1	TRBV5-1	TGCGCCAGCAGCCCAGGACAGGGTGACACAGATACGCAGTATTTT	CASSPGQGDTDTQYF
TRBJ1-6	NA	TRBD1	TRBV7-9	TGTGCCAGCTCCCGGGACAGGGGAAATTCACCCCTCCACTTT	CASSRDRGNSPLHF
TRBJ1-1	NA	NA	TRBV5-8	TGTGCCAGCAGCTTGCCAGGGGCCAATATGAACACTGAAGCTTTCTTT	CASSLPGANMNTEAFF
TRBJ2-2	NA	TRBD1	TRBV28	TGTGCCAGCAGTTCGCCCGGACAGGGGAACACCGGGGAGCTGTTTTTT	CASSSPGQGNTGELFF
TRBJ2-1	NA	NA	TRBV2	TGTGCCAGCAGTGAAACGGGGAATGAGCAGTTCTTC	CASSETGNEQFF
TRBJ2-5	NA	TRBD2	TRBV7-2	TGTGCCAGCAGCTGGACTAGCGGGAGGGTGGGAGAGACCCAGTACTTC	CASSWTSGRVGETQYF
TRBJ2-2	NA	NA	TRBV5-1	TGCGCCAGCAGGGGACAAATTAACACCGGGGAGCTGTTTTTT	CASRGQINTGELFF
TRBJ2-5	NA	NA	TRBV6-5	TGTGCCAGCAGTTACGGTGGGAACTACCAAGAGACCCAGTACTTC	CASSYGGNYQETQYF
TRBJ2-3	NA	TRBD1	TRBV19	TGTGCCAGTAGCCCGGACAGGGGGGGAATTAGCACAGATACGCAGTATTTT	CASSPDRGGISTDTQYF
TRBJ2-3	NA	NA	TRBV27	TGTGCCAGCAGTTTAATTGGGGAGTTAGATACGCAGTATTTT	CASSLIGELDTQYF
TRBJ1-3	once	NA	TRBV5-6	TGTGCCAGCAGCTTGTATATGGTCTCTGGAAACACCATATATTTT	CASSLYMVSGNTIYF
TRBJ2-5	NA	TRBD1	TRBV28	TGTGCCAGCAGTCCCTGGACAGGGTTGAGGAAAGAGACCCAGTACTTC	CASSPWTGLRKETQYF
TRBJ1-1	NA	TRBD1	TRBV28	TGTGCCAGCAATCCATTCCACAGGGGCGCTGAAGCTTTCTTT	CASNPFHRGAEAFF
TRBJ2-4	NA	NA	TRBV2	TGTGCCAGCAGTGAATGGGGCCTAGGGAACATTCAGTACTTC	CASSEWGLGNIQYF
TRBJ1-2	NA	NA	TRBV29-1	TGCAGCGTTGTGATGGGGAACTATGGCTACACCTTC	CSVVMGNYGYTF
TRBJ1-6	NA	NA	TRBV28	TGTGCCAGCAGTTTAATGAGGAGGGGTAATTCACCCCTCCACTTT	CASSLMRRGNSPLHF
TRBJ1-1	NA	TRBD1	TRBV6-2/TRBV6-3	TGTGCCAGCAGTTACTCGACAGGGGGCGTCACTGAAGCTTTCTTT	CASSYSTGGVTEAFF
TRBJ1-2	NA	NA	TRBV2	TGTGCCAGCAGGGACAGTGTGAACTATGGCTACACCTTC	CASRDSVNYGYTF
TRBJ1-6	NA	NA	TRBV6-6	TGTGCCACCGTTGCCAGGGAGGATTCACCCCTCCACTTT	CATVAREDSPLHF
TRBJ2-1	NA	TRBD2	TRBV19	TGTGCCAGTAGTATCCACTTCTGGGGGGGCTACAATGAGCAGTTCTTC	CASSIHFWGGYNEQFF
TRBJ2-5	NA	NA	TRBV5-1	TGCGCCAGCAGCTTGGGTTTCGTAGGGGAGACCCAGTACTTC	CASSLGFVGETQYF
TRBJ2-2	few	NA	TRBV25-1	TGTGCCAGCAATGCGGGATCCGGGGAGCTGTTTTTT	CASNAGSGELFF
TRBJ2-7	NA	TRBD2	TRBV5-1	TGCGCCAGCGAGGTAGGGACTAGCGACTCCTACGAGCAGTACTTC	CASEVGTSDSYEQYF
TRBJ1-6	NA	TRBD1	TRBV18	TGTGCCAGCTCAGCAGACAGGGTTAATTCACCCCTCCACTTT	CASSADRVNSPLHF
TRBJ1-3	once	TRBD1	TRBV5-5	TGTGCCAGCAGCGGGGGAGGACAGGGAAATGGAAACACCATATATTTT	CASSGGGQGNGNTIYF
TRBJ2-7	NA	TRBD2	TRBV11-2	TGTGCCAGCAGCGCCCTAGCGGGAGAGGTGTACGAGCAGTACTTC	CASSALAGEVYEQYF
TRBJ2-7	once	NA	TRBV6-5	TGTGCCAGCAGTTACTCGCAGGGCCGACAACACTACGAGCAGTACTTC	CASSYSQGRQHYEQYF
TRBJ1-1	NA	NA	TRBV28	TGTGCCAGCAGTTTATCACTGGTATTAGCTTTCTTT	CASSLSLVLAFF
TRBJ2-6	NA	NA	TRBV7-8	TGTGCCAGCAGCTTAGCGGAAATCAATATTGGGGCCAACGTCCTGACTTTC	CASSLAEINIGANVLTF
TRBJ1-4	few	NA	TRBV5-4	TGTGCCAGCAGCTTGGGAGGGGGAACTAATGAAAAACTGTTTTTT	CASSLGGGTNEKLFF
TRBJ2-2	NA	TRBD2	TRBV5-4	TGTGCCAGCAGCTTTGGCAAAGCGGGGGGGCCCGGGGAGCTGTTTTTT	CASSFGKAGGPGELFF
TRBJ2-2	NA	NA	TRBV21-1	TGTGCCAGCAGCGAAATACAGGGTACCGGGGAGCTGTTTTTT	CASSEIQGTGELFF
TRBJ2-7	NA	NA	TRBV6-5	TGTGCCAGCAGTTACGGGGCGTTTACCTACGAGCAGTACTTC	CASSYGAFTYEQYF
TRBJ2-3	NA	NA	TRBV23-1	TGCGCCAGCACAGGGTGGCAGGGATTCACAGATACGCAGTATTTT	CASTGWQGFTDTQYF
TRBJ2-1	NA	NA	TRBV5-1	TGCGCCAGCAGCTTGGGGAGGGTGGCGGATGAGCAGTTCTTC	CASSLGRVADEQFF
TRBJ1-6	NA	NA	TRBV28	TGTGCCAGCAGTTTATCTAAGAATTCACCCCTCCACTTT	CASSLSKNSPLHF